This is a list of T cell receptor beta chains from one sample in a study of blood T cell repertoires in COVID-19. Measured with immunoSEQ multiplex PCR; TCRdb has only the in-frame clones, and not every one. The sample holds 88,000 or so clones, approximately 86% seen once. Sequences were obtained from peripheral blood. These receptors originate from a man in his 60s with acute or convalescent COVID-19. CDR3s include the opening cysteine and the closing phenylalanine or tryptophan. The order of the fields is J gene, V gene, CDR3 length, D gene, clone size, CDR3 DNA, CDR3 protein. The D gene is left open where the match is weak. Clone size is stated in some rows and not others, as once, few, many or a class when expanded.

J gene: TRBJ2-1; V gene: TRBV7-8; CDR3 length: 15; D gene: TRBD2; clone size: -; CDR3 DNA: TGTGCCAGCAGCCTCAGCGGGGGGCTTTTCAATGAGCAGTTCTTC; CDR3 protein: CASSLSGGLFNEQFF
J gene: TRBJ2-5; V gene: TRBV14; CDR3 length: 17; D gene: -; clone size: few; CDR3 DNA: TGTGCCAGCAGCTTACGATTATGGGGAGCTAGGGAAGAGACCCAGTACTTC; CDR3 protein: CASSLRLWGAREETQYF
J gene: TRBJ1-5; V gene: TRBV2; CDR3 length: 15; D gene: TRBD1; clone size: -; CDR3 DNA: TGTGCCAGCAGTAAGACAGGGGTGCGTGGTCAGCCCCAGCATTTT; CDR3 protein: CASSKTGVRGQPQHF
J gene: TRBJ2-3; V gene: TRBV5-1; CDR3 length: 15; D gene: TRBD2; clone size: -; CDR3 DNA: TGCGCCAGCAGCCGGGGGGGAGTAGCTGGAGATACGCAGTATTTT; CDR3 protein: CASSRGGVAGDTQYF
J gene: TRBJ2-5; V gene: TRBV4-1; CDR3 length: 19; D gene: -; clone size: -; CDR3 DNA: TGCGCCAGCAGCCAAGATAGCGGTCTTGGGGTCGGGAGTGAGGAGACCCAGTACTTC; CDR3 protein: CASSQDSGLGVGSEETQYF
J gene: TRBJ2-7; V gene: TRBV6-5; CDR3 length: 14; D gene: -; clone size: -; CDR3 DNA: TGTGCCAGCACTAGCGACACAAAGACCTACGAGCAGTACTTC; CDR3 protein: CASTSDTKTYEQYF
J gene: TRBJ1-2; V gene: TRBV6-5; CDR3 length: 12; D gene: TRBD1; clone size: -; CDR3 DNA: TGTGCCAGCAGTCAGGACAGGGGTGGCTACACCTTC; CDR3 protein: CASSQDRGGYTF
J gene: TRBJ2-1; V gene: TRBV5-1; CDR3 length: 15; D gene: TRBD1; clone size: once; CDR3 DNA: TGCGCCAGCAGCCCGGGGGACAGGATTGACAATGAGCAGTTCTTC; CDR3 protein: CASSPGDRIDNEQFF
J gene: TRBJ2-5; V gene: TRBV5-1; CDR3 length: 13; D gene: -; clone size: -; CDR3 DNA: TGCGCCAGCAGCTTTGGACAGAAAGAGACCCAGTACTTC; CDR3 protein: CASSFGQKETQYF
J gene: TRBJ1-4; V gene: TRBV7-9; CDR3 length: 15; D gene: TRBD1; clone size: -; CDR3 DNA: TGTGCCAGCAGCTTAGACAGGACAGGGGATGAAAAACTGTTTTTT; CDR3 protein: CASSLDRTGDEKLFF
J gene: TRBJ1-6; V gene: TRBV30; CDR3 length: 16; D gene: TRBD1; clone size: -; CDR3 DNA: TGTGCCTGGAGTGGACAGGGGGCCAACTATAATTCACCCCTCCACTTT; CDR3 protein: CAWSGQGANYNSPLHF
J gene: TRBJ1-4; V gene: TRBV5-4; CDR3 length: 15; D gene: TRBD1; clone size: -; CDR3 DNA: TGTGCCAGCAGCACCGGACAGGGCTTAGGCGAAAAACTGTTTTTT; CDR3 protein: CASSTGQGLGEKLFF
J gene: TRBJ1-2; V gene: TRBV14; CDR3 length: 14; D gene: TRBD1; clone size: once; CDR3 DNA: TGTGCCAGCAGGGAGGACAGGGGACGTGGTGGCTACACCTTC; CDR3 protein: CASREDRGRGGYTF
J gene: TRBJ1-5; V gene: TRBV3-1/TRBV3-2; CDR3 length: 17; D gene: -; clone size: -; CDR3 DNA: TGTGCCAGCAGCCAAGGCGCAGGGCCCTATAGAAATCAGCCCCAGCATTTT; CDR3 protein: CASSQGAGPYRNQPQHF
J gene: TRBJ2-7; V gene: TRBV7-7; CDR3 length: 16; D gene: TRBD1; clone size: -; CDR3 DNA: TGTGCCAGCAGCTTAGAGCTCAGGGGGCAACCCTACGAGCAGTACTTC; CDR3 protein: CASSLELRGQPYEQYF
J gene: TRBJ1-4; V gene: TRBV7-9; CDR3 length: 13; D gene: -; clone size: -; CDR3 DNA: TGTGCCAGCAGCCACCCGGCGGGGGAAAAACTGTTTTTT; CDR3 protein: CASSHPAGEKLFF
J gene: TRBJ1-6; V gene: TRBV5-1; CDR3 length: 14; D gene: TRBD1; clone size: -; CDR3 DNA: TGCGCCAGCAGCAACGACAGGGTTAATTCACCCCTCCACTTT; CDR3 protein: CASSNDRVNSPLHF
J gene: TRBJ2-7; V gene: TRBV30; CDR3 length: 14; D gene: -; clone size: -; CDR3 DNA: TGTGCCTGGAGTAACGGACATAGCTCCTACGAGCAGTACTTC; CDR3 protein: CAWSNGHSSYEQYF
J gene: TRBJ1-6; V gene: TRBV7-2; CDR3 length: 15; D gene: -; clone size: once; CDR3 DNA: TGTGCCAGCAGCTCCAGACAAACCCTCACACCACCCCTCCACTTT; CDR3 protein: CASSSRQTLTPPLHF
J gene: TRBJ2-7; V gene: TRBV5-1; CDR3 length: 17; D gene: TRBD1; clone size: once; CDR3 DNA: TGCGCCAGCAGCGGGACAGGGGACCAAAAAAGCTCCTACGAGCAGTACTTC; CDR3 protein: CASSGTGDQKSSYEQYF
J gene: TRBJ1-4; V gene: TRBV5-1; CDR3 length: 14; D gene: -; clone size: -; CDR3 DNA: TGCGCCAGCAGGAAAGGGAGTTACCTCGAAAAACTGTTTTTT; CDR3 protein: CASRKGSYLEKLFF
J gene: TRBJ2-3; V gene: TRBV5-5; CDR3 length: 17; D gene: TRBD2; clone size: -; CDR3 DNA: TGTGCCAGCAGCTTGAGTTGGCTAGCGGGAGTTTCAGATACGCAGTATTTT; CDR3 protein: CASSLSWLAGVSDTQYF
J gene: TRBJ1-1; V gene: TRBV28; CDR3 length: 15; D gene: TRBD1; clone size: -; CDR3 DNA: TGTGCCAGCAGCTTACCGGGACAGTTAAACACTGAAGCTTTCTTT; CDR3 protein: CASSLPGQLNTEAFF